This T cell receptor beta chain emerged from a study of control samples from healthy donors and cancer patients. Germline V lookup: CDR1 SGHTA, CDR2 FQGNSA. The CDR3 consists of 14 residues. V lost 5 bases to trimming and J lost 5 bases; unmatched junction nucleotides: 5. Assay used: immunoSEQ multiplex PCR; TCRdb lists only in-frame clones, some missing. In the table there are about 80,000 clones, around 84% of which are singletons. A few counts support this clone. Sequencing was performed on PBMCs. This TCR derives from a man aged 55 to 69 with head and neck cancer. The chain has TRBV7-2 and TRBJ1-2, with 10 nucleotides matching TRBD1. The CDR3 here is CASSRTGGGYGYTF. In nucleotides, the CDR3 is TGTGCCAGCAGCCGGACAGGGGGAGGGTATGGCTACACCTTC.